A selection of T cell receptor beta chains follows, all from one sample in a study of blood T cell repertoires in COVID-19. Repertoires were generated with immunoSEQ multiplex PCR, while TCRdb's copy carries only in-frame clones and drops some. The sample has some 180,000 clones; about four fifths are singletons. Sequenced material: peripheral blood. The source of these receptors is a woman aged 80 or over with COVID-19, enrolled during active disease. Each CDR3 is given with its conserved first and last residue. Each record gives: clone size, J gene, V gene, D gene, CDR3 protein, CDR3 DNA. D genes are given only for firm matches. The size of a clone is reported for some rows only, either as once, few or many, or as a class for expanded clones.

size: -
J: TRBJ2-2
V: TRBV19
D: TRBD1
CDR3: CASSRTGGLGRTGELFF
DNA: TGTGCCAGTTCAAGGACAGGGGGGTTGGGGAGGACCGGGGAGCTGTTTTTT

size: -
J: TRBJ2-5
V: TRBV11-3
D: TRBD2
CDR3: CASSLELAGGPRETQYF
DNA: TGTGCCAGCAGCTTAGAACTAGCGGGGGGGCCGCGAGAGACCCAGTACTTC

size: -
J: TRBJ2-2
V: TRBV19
D: TRBD1
CDR3: CASADRGRVDTGELFF
DNA: TGTGCCAGTGCAGACAGGGGGCGCGTAGACACCGGGGAGCTGTTTTTT

size: -
J: TRBJ2-3
V: TRBV7-3
D: TRBD2
CDR3: CASSLTPLAGTLDTQYF
DNA: TGTGCCAGCAGCTTAACCCCGCTAGCGGGGACGCTCGATACGCAGTATTTT

size: few
J: TRBJ2-5
V: TRBV3-1/TRBV3-2
D: -
CDR3: CASSHSWTGEETQYF
DNA: TGTGCCAGCAGCCACAGTTGGACGGGAGAAGAGACCCAGTACTTC

size: -
J: TRBJ2-2
V: TRBV19
D: -
CDR3: CASKRGPNTGELFF
DNA: TGTGCCAGTAAAAGGGGCCCAAACACCGGGGAGCTGTTTTTT

size: -
J: TRBJ1-1
V: TRBV28
D: -
CDR3: CASSLGGGTEAFF
DNA: TGTGCCAGCAGTTTAGGGGGGGGCACTGAAGCTTTCTTT

size: few
J: TRBJ1-4
V: TRBV24-1
D: -
CDR3: CATSPGGVPNEKLFF
DNA: TGTGCCACCAGTCCTGGGGGGGTCCCTAATGAAAAACTGTTTTTT

size: -
J: TRBJ2-5
V: TRBV9
D: -
CDR3: CASSVDVGVQETQYF
DNA: TGTGCCAGCAGCGTAGACGTAGGGGTCCAAGAGACCCAGTACTTC

size: -
J: TRBJ1-2
V: TRBV20-1
D: TRBD1
CDR3: CSASLQGAGYGYTF
DNA: TGCAGTGCTAGTCTACAGGGGGCGGGCTATGGCTACACCTTC

size: -
J: TRBJ1-1
V: TRBV3-1/TRBV3-2
D: -
CDR3: CASSPDGGGTEAFF
DNA: TGTGCCAGCAGCCCAGATGGGGGGGGGACTGAAGCTTTCTTT

size: -
J: TRBJ2-7
V: TRBV18
D: -
CDR3: CASSRLTSRGPYEQYF
DNA: TGTGCCAGCTCACGCCTGACTAGCCGGGGGCCCTACGAGCAGTACTTC

size: -
J: TRBJ1-1
V: TRBV5-8
D: -
CDR3: CASSLRGFGTEAFF
DNA: TGTGCCAGCAGCTTGAGGGGGTTCGGCACTGAAGCTTTCTTT

size: -
J: TRBJ2-3
V: TRBV5-1
D: TRBD1
CDR3: CASSEGASTADTQYF
DNA: TGCGCCAGCAGCGAGGGGGCCTCTACGGCAGATACGCAGTATTTT

size: once
J: TRBJ2-1
V: TRBV29-1
D: TRBD2
CDR3: CSVLAGSFDNEQFF
DNA: TGCAGCGTTTTAGCGGGATCGTTCGACAATGAGCAGTTCTTC

size: few
J: TRBJ1-6
V: TRBV18
D: -
CDR3: CASSPVSYRTVPYSPLHF
DNA: TGTGCCAGCTCACCCGTTTCTTATAGGACAGTGCCATATTCACCCCTCCACTTT

size: -
J: TRBJ2-3
V: TRBV15
D: -
CDR3: CATSRGPRGTDTQYF
DNA: TGTGCCACCAGCCGTGGCCCTAGAGGCACAGATACGCAGTATTTT

size: -
J: TRBJ1-6
V: TRBV6-5
D: -
CDR3: CASSYSTGDWGSPLHF
DNA: TGTGCCAGCAGTTACTCAACAGGAGATTGGGGCTCACCCCTCCACTTT

size: -
J: TRBJ2-3
V: TRBV19
D: TRBD1
CDR3: CASSMRQGMTFTDTQYF
DNA: TGTGCCAGTAGTATGAGACAGGGGATGACTTTCACAGATACGCAGTATTTT

size: many
J: TRBJ1-2
V: TRBV5-1
D: -
CDR3: CASSLDAPVDGYTF
DNA: TGCGCCAGCAGCTTGGACGCCCCGGTAGATGGCTACACCTTC

size: -
J: TRBJ2-3
V: TRBV5-1
D: -
CDR3: CASSLGSDQDTQYF
DNA: TGCGCCAGCAGCTTGGGGAGTGATCAAGATACGCAGTATTTT